A single sample gave rise to the 11 T cell receptor beta chains below, sequenced in a study of cytomegalovirus exposure and HLA in healthy donors. The PCR was carried out with 60 Vbeta primers and 13 Jbeta primers. Here immunoSEQ multiplex PCR was the method, and the copy in TCRdb shows in-frame clones only, minus some. The data contain around 160,000 clones, roughly four fifths of them singletons. The sequencing sample was made of PBMCs. The receptors were sampled from a man in his forties or fifties in good health and CMV-seropositive.

The genes are TRBV6-1 and TRBJ2-7; D is possibly TRBD2 (5 bases). The V and J ends lost 4 bases and 4 bases respectively, with 8 bases between them. The germline V gene has CDR1 MNHNS and CDR2 SASEGT. CDR3 size: 12 residues. CDR3 protein: CASSGLPYEQYF. Written as DNA, the CDR3 is TGTGCCAGCAGTGGACTACCTTACGAGCAGTACTTC.

The genes are TRBV7-9 and TRBJ2-2, with D possibly matching TRBD1 (5 bases). There are 15 residues in the CDR3. CDR1 and CDR2 from the germline V gene are SEHNR and FQNEAQ (reference sequence). The V and J ends lost 5 bases and 6 bases respectively, with 16 bases between them. CDR3 loop: CASSRSGAGPGELFF. CDR3 sequence (DNA): TGTGCCAGCAGCCGTAGTGGGGCAGGACCCGGGGAGCTGTTTTTT.

This sequence joins TRBV6-1 and TRBJ1-6; 7 bases are shared with TRBD1. The V segment lost 6 bases and the J segment 7 bases; nucleotides outside the gene matches: 9. CDR3 size: 15 residues. Looked up from germline, CDR1 is MNHNS and CDR2 is SASEGT. CDR3 in DNA: TGTGCCAGCAGGAGGACAGGTGAGGGGAATTCACCCCTCCACTTT. Its protein is CASRRTGEGNSPLHF.

The chain is built from TRBV6-4 and TRBJ1-5, with D unclear. This CDR3 has 16 amino acids. V lost 4 bases and J lost 1, with 14 bases in between. Per the germline V gene, CDR1 is MRHNA and CDR2 is SNTAGT. In DNA form, the CDR3 reads TGTGCCAGCAGTGTAAAATACCACACCAGCAATCAGCCCCAGCATTTT. This codes for CASSVKYHTSNQPQHF.

V is TRBV4-2 and J is TRBJ2-5; 7 bases are a match to TRBD1. Germline V gives CDR1 LGHNA, CDR2 YNFKEQ. The CDR3 covers 13 residues. V gave up 3 bases and J gave up 3 bases; unmatched junction bases: 1. The CDR3 DNA is TGTGCCAGCAGCCAGCAGGGGGAAGAGACCCAGTACTTC. The encoded protein is CASSQQGEETQYF.

This chain connects TRBV6-6 to TRBJ1-4; 10 bases are a match to TRBD1. Germline lookup yields CDR1 MNHNY and CDR2 SVGAGI (reference sequence). There are 14 residues in the CDR3. J gave up 8 bases and V 4 bases, and 4 bases lay outside the gene matches. CDR3 sequence reads: CASSLTGGREKLFF. As DNA, the CDR3 is TGTGCCAGCAGTTTGACAGGGGGCAGAGAAAAACTGTTTTTT.

This chain links TRBV7-9 with TRBJ2-7; D call uncertain. V was pared by 1 base and J by 5 bases, with 9 bases between. Germline loops: CDR1 SEHNR, CDR2 FQNEAQ (reference sequence). The CDR3 has 13 residues. The CDR3 DNA sequence: TGTGCCAGCAGCTTAGTCGGAGAGGACGAGCAGTACTTC. It encodes CASSLVGEDEQYF.

This clone was counted a few times. The chain uses TRBV27 and TRBJ1-1; perhaps TRBD1 as D (6 bases). CDR3 length: 15 residues. CDR1 MNHEY and CDR2 SMNVEV come from the germline V gene (reference sequence). Trimming took off 0 bases at V and 6 bases at J, with 14 bases between the two ends. The CDR3 loop reads CASSLSAGVNAEAFF. Here the CDR3 DNA reads TGTGCCAGCAGTTTATCGGCAGGGGTAAACGCTGAAGCTTTCTTT.

The chain combines TRBV19 with TRBJ2-1; D gene uncertain. The CDR3 has 13 amino acids. CDR1 and CDR2 from the germline V gene are LNHDA and SQIVND (reference sequence). Trimming removed 6 bases at V and 3 bases at J, with 9 bases between. CDR3 nucleotide sequence: TGTGCCAGTAGCTTGACGGGCTACAATGAGCAGTTCTTC. As protein: CASSLTGYNEQFF.

In its sample, this clone was seen a few times. The rearrangement uses TRBV20-1 and TRBJ2-7; unclear D gene. Trimming removed 8 bases from V and 7 bases from J, with 12 bases in between. The CDR3 sequence is 10 residues long. Germline values: CDR1 DFQATT, CDR2 SNEGSKA (reference sequence). The CDR3 sequence is CSPTPREQYF. CDR3 in DNA: TGCAGTCCCACCCCCAGGGAGCAGTACTTC.

The chain uses TRBV10-3 and TRBJ1-1; D unresolved. CDR1 is ENHRY, CDR2 SYGVKD, per germline. The CDR3 loop spans 12 amino acids. The V end lost 6 bases, the J end lost 7 bases, and 12 bases lay between the germline ends. The DNA for the CDR3 is TGTGCCATCAGGGGCTCGGGATTTGAAGCTTTCTTT. It is translated as CAIRGSGFEAFF.